The 7 T cell receptor beta chains given below trace back to one sample, sequenced in a study of cytomegalovirus exposure and HLA in healthy donors. Use of 60 Vbeta and 13 Jbeta primers characterized the PCR. The table came from immunoSEQ multiplex PCR; TCRdb's copy has only in-frame clones and leaves some out. Recorded for this sample: more than 45,000 clones. Sequencing was done on a sample of PBMCs. These receptors were collected from a male donor in good health and CMV-seronegative.

The V gene is TRBV9, the J gene TRBJ2-1; D possibly corresponds to TRBD2 (6 bases). Trimming took off 4 bases at V and 5 bases at J, with 13 bases between the two ends. CDR1 is SGDLS and CDR2 is YYNGEE in the germline V gene. This CDR3 region has 14 residues. CDR3 sequence: CASSPGGSDNEQFF. In DNA form, the CDR3 reads TGTGCCAGCAGCCCCGGAGGGAGCGACAATGAGCAGTTCTTC.

The chain recombines TRBV6-5 with TRBJ2-7; the D is unclear. The CDR3 extends over 13 amino acids. Germline V lookup: CDR1 MNHEY, CDR2 SVGAGI. Trimming shortened V by 6 bases and J by 3 bases, and 12 bases separated the two germline ends. The DNA for the CDR3 is TGTGCCAGCAGCCGAGGTCGAGTCTACGAGCAGTACTTC. It specifies CASSRGRVYEQYF.

V gene TRBV6-1 combines with J gene TRBJ1-2, with 7 nucleotides matching TRBD1. Germline V gene sequence: CDR1 MNHNS, CDR2 SASEGT. CDR3 length: 12 amino acids. V dropped 6 bases and J dropped 6; count of bases not matched to a gene: 4. The CDR3 nucleotides read TGTGCCAGCAGCGCGACAGGGAATGGCTACACCTTC. Residues: CASSATGNGYTF.

The chain couples TRBV6-5 to TRBJ1-2, with no clear D. The germline gives CDR1 MNHEY, CDR2 SVGAGI. CDR3 size: 12 residues. V was clipped by 5 bases and J by 10 bases, with 14 bases between them. CDR3 DNA sequence: TGTGCCAGCAGTCCGGGTCTTGGAGCCTACACCTTC. Its translation is CASSPGLGAYTF.

The genes are TRBV29-1 and TRBJ2-5; TRBD2 matches 14 bases. This CDR3 is 16 amino acids long. Germline V gene data show CDR1 as SQVTM and CDR2 as ANQGSEA. The trim removed 3 bases at V and 5 bases at J, leaving 8 bases unmatched. In DNA, the CDR3 is TGCAGCGTTGAGGGACTAGCGGGGGCGACGAGGGAGACCCAGTACTTC. Protein sequence: CSVEGLAGATRETQYF.

The chain uses TRBV15 and TRBJ1-1; no clear D. The CDR3 covers 15 residues. V lost 4 bases, J lost 1 base, and 13 bases lay in between. In germline, CDR1 is LNHNV, CDR2 YYDKDF (reference sequence). In nucleotides, the CDR3 is TGTGCCACCAGCACTACCCGGGAAAGGAACACTGAAGCTTTCTTT. It yields the protein CATSTTRERNTEAFF.

The chain links TRBV7-8 to TRBJ2-7; maybe TRBD1 (6 bases). The germline gives CDR1 SGHVS, CDR2 FQNEAQ. The CDR3 runs 15 residues. V was shortened by 2 bases and J by 2 bases, with 13 bases between the two germline ends. CDR3 in amino acids: CASSLTTGLTYEQYF. The CDR3, as DNA: TGTGCCAGCAGCTTAACCACAGGGTTAACCTACGAGCAGTACTTC.